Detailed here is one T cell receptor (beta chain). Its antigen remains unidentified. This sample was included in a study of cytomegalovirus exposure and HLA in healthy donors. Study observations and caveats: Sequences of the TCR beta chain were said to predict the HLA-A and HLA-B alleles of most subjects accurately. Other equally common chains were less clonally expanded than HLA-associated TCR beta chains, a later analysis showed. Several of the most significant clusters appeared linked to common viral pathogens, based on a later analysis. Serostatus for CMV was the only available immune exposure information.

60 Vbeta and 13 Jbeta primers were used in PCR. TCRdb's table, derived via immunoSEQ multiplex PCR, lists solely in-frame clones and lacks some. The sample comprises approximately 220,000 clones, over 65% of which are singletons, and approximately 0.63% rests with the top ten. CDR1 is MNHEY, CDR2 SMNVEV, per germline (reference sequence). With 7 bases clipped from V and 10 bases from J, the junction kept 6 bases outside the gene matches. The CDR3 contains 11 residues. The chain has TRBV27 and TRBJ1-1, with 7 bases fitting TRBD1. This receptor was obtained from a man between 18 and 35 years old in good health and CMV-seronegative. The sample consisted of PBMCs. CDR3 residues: CASTSRGRAFF. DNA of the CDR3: TGTGCCAGCACTTCCAGGGGGAGAGCTTTCTTT.